The clone carrying this TCR beta chain was found once. The antigen is unknown. The data belong to a study of shared clonotypes between healthy human individuals. There are 15 residues in the CDR3. Germline CDR1 is SGHTA and CDR2 is FQGNSA. J lost 8 bases, V lost 3 bases, and 8 bases had no gene match. General study points: Shared across several donors were roughly 5% of the naive CD4 clonotypes.

Repertoires were generated with immunoSEQ multiplex PCR, while TCRdb's copy carries only in-frame clones and drops some. The table has some 2 million clones, about 95% seen once. Sequenced: naive CD4+ T cells sorted from blood. Subset given: CD45RA+ positively selected. The sequence derives from a man aged 18-30 years in good health. The J gene is TRBJ2-1, the V gene TRBV7-2, with TRBD2 identical over 9 bases. Here the CDR3 reads CASSFSGRGSDEQFF. The DNA of the CDR3 is TGTGCCAGCAGCTTTAGCGGGAGAGGTAGCGATGAGCAGTTCTTC.